This T cell receptor beta chain emerged from a study of OX40 agonist ivuxolimab in advanced cancers. Overall study findings and caveats: Low clonal expansion, among the lowest seen, marked partial responders at 0.1-3.0 mg/kg. Mean expanded clone counts were higher in CD8+ than CD4+ T cells. Clonal expansion from baseline to week 6 occurred in both CD4+ and CD8+ T cells.

V was clipped by 4 bases and J by 0 bases; unmatched bases: 4. The germline CDR1 and CDR2 sequences are SGHDT and YYEEEE. This CDR3 spans 14 amino acids. Concerning this clone itself: Its matching antigen is unknown.

The data were produced by immunoSEQ multiplex PCR, yet TCRdb's version contains in-frame clones alone and is incomplete. The sample carries 100,000 or so clones, 89% recorded once. This chain links TRBV5-6 with TRBJ2-7; 7 bases are a match to TRBD2. The sequences come from CD4+ or CD8+ T cells sorted from blood, collected in a trial of the OX40 agonist ivuxolimab. The receptor was isolated from an adult with an advanced solid tumor such as melanoma, head and neck, liver or kidney cancer. The CDR3 DNA reads TGTGCCAGCAGCCGAGCGGGGATCTCCTACGAGCAGTACTTC. Encoded protein: CASSRAGISYEQYF.